This T cell receptor (beta chain) was captured by sequencing in a study of T-cell reconstitution after alpha-beta-depleted transplantation in children. The study's findings and limits: In patients about two months after transplant, alpha-beta T cells reportedly arose from several hundred expanded graft clones.

Note on this clonotype: As yet, its antigen is unknown.

Preparing the TCRbeta library involved the use of unique molecular identifiers. From the PCR reads, TCRdb called clonotypes with MiXCR, one entry per CDR3 protein. The sample includes about 150,000 distinct CDR3 sequences, about 9% of them seen just once. Per germline, CDR1 SGHTA and CDR2 FQGNSA. V gave up 1 base and J gave up 8 bases; unmatched junction bases: 7. The CDR3 runs 15 residues. The chain combines TRBV7-2 with TRBJ2-1; 8 bases map to TRBD2. This clonotype was sampled from a female patient between 2 and 15 years old who had a stem cell transplant for congenital amegakaryocytic thrombocytopenia, so the T cells may come from the graft donor. The input for sequencing was PBMCs, mostly from graft donor cells, taken 180 days after TCRalphabeta/CD19-depleted stem cell transplant. The CDR3 region is CASSLVGRAWDEQFF. In DNA, the CDR3 is TGTGCCAGCAGCTTAGTCGGGAGGGCCTGGGATGAGCAGTTCTTC.